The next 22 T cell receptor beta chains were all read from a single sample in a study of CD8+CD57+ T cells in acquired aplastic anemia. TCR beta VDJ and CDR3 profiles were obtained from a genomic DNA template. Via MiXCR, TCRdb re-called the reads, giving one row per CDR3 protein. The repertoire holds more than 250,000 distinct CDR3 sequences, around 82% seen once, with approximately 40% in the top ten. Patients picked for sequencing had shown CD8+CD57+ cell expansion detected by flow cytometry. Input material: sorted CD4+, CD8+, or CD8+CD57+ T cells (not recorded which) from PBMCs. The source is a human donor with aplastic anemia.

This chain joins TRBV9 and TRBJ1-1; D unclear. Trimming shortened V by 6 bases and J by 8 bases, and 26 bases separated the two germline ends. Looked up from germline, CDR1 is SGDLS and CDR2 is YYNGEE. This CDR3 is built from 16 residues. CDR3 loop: CASNEGERTDRQEAFF. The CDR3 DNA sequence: TGTGCCAGCAACGAGGGTGAACGCACAGATAGGCAGGAAGCTTTCTTT.

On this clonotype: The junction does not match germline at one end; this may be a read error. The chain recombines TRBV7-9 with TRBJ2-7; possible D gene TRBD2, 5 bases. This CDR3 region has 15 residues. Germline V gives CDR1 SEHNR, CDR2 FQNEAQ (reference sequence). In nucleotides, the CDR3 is TGTGCCAGCAGCTTACGGTCACTAGAAGAGACCCAGCACTACTTC. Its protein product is CASSLRSLEETQHYF.

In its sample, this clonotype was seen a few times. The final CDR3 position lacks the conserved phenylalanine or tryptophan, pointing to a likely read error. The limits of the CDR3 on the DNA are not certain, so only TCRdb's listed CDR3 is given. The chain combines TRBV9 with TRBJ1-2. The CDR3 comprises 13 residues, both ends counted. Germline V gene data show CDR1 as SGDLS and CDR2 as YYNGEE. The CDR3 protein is CASSEGGQSGYTL.

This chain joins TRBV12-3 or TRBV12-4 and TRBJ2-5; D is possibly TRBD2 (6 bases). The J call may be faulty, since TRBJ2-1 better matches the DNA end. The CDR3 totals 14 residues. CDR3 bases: TGTGCCAGCAGTTCGGGGGTCTGGGGCAATGAGCAGTTCTTC. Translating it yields CASSSGVWGNEQFF.

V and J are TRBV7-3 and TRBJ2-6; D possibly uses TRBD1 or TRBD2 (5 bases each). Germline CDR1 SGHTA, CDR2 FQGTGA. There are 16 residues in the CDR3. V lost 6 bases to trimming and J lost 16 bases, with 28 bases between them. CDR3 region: CASRPGASYGADTLTF. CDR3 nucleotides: TGTGCCAGCAGGCCTGGGGCTAGCTACGGCGCAGATACGCTGACTTTC.

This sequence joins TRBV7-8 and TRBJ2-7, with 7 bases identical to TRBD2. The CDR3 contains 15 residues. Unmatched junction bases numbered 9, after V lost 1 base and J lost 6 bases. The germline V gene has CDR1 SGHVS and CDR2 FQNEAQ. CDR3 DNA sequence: TGTGCCAGCAGCTTAGGCGGGGGTTTCTACTCCGAGCAGTACTTC. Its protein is CASSLGGGFYSEQYF.

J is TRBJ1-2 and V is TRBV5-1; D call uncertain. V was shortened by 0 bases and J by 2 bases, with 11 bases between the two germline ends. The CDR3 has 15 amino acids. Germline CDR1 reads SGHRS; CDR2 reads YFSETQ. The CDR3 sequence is CASSLAYARNYGYTF. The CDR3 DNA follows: TGCGCCAGCAGCTTGGCTTACGCAAGAAACTATGGCTACACCTTC.

CDR3 loop: CASRDDRQGNLIQHF. In nucleotides, the CDR3 is TGTGCCAGTAGAGACGATCGGCAGGGAAACCTGATCCAGCATTTT. The chain joins TRBV19 to TRBJ1-5; D perhaps matches TRBD1 (5 bases). Per the germline V gene, CDR1 is LNHDA and CDR2 is SQIVND (reference sequence). With 6 bases removed from V and 12 bases from J, the gap between germline ends came to 24 bases. CDR3 length equals 15 residues. Using reference TRBV19 and TRBJ1-5 for the parts outside the CDR3, the full variable domain is DGGITQSPKYLFRKEGQNVTLSCEQNLNHDAMYWYRQDPGQGLRLIYYSQIVNDFQKGDIAEGYSVSREKKESFPLTVTSAQKNPTAFYLCASRDDRQGNLIQHFGDGTRLSIL.

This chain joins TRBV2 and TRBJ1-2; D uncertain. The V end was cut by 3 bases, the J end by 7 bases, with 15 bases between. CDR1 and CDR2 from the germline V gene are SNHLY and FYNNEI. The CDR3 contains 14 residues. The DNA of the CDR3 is TGTGCCAGCAGTGATTTGGCAAGGCCGAGTGGCTACACCTTC. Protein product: CASSDLARPSGYTF.

The CDR3 region is CASSPVRTVGCV. In nucleotides, the CDR3 is TGTGCCAGCAGCCCTGTAAGGACGGTGGGGTGCGTC. J is TRBJ2-7 and V is TRBV7-9; D remains ambiguous. The length of the CDR3 is 12 residues. CDR1 and CDR2 from the germline V gene are SEHNR and FQNEAQ (reference sequence).

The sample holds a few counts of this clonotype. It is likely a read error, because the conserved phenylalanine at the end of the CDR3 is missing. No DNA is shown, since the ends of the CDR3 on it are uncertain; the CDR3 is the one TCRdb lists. CDR3 sequence: CASSFDPDGAALS. The chain joins TRBV7-8 to TRBJ1-2. The CDR3 is 13 residues long, ends included. Germline assignment: CDR1 SGHVS and CDR2 FQNEAQ.

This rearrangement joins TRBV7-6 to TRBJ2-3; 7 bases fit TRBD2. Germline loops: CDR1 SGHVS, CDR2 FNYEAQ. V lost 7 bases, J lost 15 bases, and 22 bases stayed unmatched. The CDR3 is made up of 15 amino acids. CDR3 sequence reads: CASTLGRVPSDTNYF. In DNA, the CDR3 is TGTGCCAGCACCCTAGGGAGGGTCCCCTCAGATACCAACTATTTT.

In DNA form, the CDR3 reads TGTGCCAGTTCGAAGAGGCGGGAGAAGAGCACAGATACGCAGTATTTT. Translating it yields CASSKRREKSTDTQYF. The chain has TRBV19 and TRBJ2-3; 7 bases are a match to TRBD2. CDR3 length equals 16 residues. Unmatched junction bases numbered 11, after V lost 8 bases and J lost 0 bases. From germline, CDR1 is LNHDA and CDR2 SQIVND (reference sequence).

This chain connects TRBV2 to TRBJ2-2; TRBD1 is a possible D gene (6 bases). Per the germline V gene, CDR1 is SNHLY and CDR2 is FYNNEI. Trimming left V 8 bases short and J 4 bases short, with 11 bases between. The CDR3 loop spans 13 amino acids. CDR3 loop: CASVEGGTGELFF. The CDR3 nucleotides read TGTGCCAGCGTGGAAGGGGGCACCGGGGAGCTGTTTTTT.

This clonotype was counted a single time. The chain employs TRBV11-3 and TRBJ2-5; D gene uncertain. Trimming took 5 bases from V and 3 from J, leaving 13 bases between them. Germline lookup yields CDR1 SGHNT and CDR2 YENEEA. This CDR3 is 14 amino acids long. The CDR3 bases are TGTGCCAGCAGCATGGGCTCGACCGAAGAGACCCAGTACTTC. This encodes CASSMGSTEETQYF.

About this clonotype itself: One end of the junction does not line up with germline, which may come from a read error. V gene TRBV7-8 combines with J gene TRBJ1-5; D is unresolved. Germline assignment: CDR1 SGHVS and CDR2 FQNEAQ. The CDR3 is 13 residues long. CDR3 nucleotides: TGTGCCAGCAGCTTAACAGTCGATCAGCACCAGCATTTT. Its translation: CASSLTVDQHQHF.

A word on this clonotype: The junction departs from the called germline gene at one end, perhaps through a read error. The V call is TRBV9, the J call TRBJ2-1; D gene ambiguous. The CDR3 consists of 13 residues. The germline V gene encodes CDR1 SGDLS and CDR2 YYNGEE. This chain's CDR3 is CASSVGYSGAEAF. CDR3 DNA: TGTGCCAGCAGCGTTGGCTACTCGGGCGCTGAAGCCTTC.

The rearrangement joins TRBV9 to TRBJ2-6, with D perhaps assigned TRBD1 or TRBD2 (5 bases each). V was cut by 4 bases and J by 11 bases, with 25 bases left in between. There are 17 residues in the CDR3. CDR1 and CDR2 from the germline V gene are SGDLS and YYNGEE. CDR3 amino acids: CASSLERDGLVYDVLTF. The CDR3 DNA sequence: TGTGCCAGCAGCCTGGAGAGGGACGGGCTCGTATATGACGTCCTGACTTTC. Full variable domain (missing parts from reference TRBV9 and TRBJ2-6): DSGVTQTPKHLITATGQRVTLRCSPRSGDLSVYWYQQSLDQGLQFLIQYYNGEERAKGNILERFSAQQFPDLHSELNLSSLELGDSALYFCASSLERDGLVYDVLTFGAGSRLTVL.

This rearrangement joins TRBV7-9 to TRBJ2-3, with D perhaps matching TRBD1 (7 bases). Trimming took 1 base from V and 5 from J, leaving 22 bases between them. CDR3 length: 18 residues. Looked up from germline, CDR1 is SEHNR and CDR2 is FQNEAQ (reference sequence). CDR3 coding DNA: TGTGCCAGCAGCTTAGTAGTTAGCGGCGGGGACAGCGTAGATACGCAGTATTTT. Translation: CASSLVVSGGDSVDTQYF.

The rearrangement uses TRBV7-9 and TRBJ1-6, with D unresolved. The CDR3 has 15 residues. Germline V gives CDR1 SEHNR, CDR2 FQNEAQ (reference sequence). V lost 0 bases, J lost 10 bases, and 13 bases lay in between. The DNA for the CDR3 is TGTGCCAGCAGCTTAGCTCCGGGAAGAAGATCACCCCTCCACTTT. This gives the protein CASSLAPGRRSPLHF.

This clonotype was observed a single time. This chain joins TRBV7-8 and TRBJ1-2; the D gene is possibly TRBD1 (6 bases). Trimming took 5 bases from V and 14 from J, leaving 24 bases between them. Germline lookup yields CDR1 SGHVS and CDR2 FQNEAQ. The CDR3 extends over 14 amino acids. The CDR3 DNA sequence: TGTGCCAGCAGCGCTCATCCAGACCGGACAGCCCTTACCTTC. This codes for CASSAHPDRTALTF.

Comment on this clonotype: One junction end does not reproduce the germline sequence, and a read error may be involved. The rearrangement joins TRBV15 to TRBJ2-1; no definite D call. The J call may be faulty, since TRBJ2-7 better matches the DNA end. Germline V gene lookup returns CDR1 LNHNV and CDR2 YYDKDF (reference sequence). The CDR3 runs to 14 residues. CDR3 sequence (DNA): TGTGCCACCAGCGGCCGTGGCCTATCCTATGAGCAGTACTTC. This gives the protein CATSGRGLSYEQYF.